This entry features one T cell receptor (beta chain) sequence. This specimen belongs to a study of CD8+ T cells in alopecia areata. cDNA prepared by RNA extraction and subsequent reverse transcription served as the template for sequencing. Profiled with immunoSEQ multiplex PCR; TCRdb holds only in-frame clones, not every one. The sample records approximately 100,000 clones, roughly 56% being singletons. As for treatment: oral pan-JAK inhibitor, 5-10 mg twice daily. Per germline, CDR1 SGHRS and CDR2 YFSETQ. This CDR3 has 12 residues. V lost 0 bases and J lost 8, with 8 bases in between. The rearrangement links TRBV5-1 to TRBJ1-2; possible D gene TRBD1, 5 bases. The TCR originated in a human donor with alopecia areata. The sequenced sample was CD8+ T cells sorted from blood, obtained at roughly week 58, from a patient treated with tofacitinib. The CDR3 DNA sequence: TGCGCCAGCAGCTTGGGTGGGGACGGCTACACCTTC. Translation: CASSLGGDGYTF.